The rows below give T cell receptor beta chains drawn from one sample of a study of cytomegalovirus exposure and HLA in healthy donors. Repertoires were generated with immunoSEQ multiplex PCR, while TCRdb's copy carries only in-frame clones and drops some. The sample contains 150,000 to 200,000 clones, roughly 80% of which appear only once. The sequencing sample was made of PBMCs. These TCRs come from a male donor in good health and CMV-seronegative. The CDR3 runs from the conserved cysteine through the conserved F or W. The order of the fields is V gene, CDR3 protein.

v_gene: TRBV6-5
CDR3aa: CASNPRGLNQPQHF

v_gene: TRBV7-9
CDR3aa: CASSSRQEHSPLHF

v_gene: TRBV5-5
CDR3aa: CASSLTTGRTYNEQFF

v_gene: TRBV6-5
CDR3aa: CASWTGSNQPQHF

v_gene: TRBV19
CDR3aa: CASSMGGYEQYF

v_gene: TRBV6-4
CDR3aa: CASTPSGGEADTQYF

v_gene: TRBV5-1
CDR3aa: CASSRVQGASEAFF

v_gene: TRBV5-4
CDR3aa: CASSSNRLATDTQYF

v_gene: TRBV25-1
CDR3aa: CASSEPTVIGGYTF

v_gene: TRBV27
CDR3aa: CASSLLWTGGLTNEKLFF

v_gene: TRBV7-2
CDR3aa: CASSPAVTSATPYEQYF

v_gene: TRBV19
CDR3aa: CASSIVTGFDVEQYF

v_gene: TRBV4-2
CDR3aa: CASSSRMGGETQYF

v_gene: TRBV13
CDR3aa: CASSGASGSYEQYF

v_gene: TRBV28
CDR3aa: CASSTPYAGYTF

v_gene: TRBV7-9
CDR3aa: CASSFGPSGNTGELFF

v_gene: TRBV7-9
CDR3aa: CASRISGSSYNEQFF

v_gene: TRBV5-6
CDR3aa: CASSLDGGGGNTIYF

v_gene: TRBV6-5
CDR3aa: CASSSTGTDSYEQYF

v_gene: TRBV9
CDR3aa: CASSVATSGGETQYF

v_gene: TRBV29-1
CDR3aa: CSVERSRGYGYTF

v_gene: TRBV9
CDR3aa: CASSPIAASYNEQFF

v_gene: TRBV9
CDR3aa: CASSSTGYEQYF

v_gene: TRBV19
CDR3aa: CASSMGQGVEQYF